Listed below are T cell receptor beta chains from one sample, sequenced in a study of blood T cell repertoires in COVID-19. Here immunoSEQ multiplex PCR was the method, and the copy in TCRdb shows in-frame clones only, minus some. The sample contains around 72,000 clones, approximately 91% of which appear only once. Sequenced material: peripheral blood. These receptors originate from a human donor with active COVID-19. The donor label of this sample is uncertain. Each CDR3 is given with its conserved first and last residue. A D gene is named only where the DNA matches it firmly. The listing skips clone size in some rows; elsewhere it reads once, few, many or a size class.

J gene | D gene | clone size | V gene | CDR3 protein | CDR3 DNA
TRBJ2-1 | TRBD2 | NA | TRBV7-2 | CASSSRSGITYNEQFF | TGTGCCAGCAGCTCACGAAGCGGGATAACCTACAATGAGCAGTTCTTC
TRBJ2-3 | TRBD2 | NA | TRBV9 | CASSVSAGSSTDTQYF | TGTGCCAGCAGCGTTTCAGCGGGGTCGAGCACAGATACGCAGTATTTT
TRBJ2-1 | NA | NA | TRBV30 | CAWVGAAYNEQFF | TGTGCCTGGGTTGGAGCTGCCTACAATGAGCAGTTCTTC
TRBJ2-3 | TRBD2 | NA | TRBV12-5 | CASGHTPSGRAITQYF | TGTGCTAGTGGCCACACCCCTAGCGGGAGGGCCATCACGCAGTATTTT
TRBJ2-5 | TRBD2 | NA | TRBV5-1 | CASTSGETQYF | TGCGCCAGCACTAGCGGTGAGACCCAGTACTTC
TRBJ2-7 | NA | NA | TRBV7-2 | CASSLRQTTSYEQYF | TGTGCCAGCAGCTTACGACAGACGACCTCCTACGAGCAGTACTTC
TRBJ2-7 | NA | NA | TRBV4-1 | CASSQNPDKQYF | TGCGCCAGCAGCCAAAATCCGGACAAGCAGTACTTC
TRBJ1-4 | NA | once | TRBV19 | CASSAPFGQMNEKLFF | TGTGCCAGTAGTGCTCCCTTTGGACAGATGAATGAAAAACTGTTTTTT
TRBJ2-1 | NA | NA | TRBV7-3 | CASSSRGGASSYNEQFF | TGTGCCAGCAGCTCACGGGGAGGTGCCAGCTCCTACAATGAGCAGTTCTTC
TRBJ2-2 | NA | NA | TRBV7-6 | CASSLGLSSNTGELFF | TGTGCCAGCAGCTTGGGACTGTCATCTAACACCGGGGAGCTGTTTTTT
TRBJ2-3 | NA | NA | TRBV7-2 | CASSRTLGADTQYF | TGTGCCAGCAGCAGGACCCTAGGGGCAGATACGCAGTATTTT
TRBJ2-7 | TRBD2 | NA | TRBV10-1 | CASSVGGDYEQYF | TGCGCCAGCAGTGTGGGGGGGGACTACGAGCAGTACTTC
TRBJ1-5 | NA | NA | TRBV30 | CAWRAGCNQPQHF | TGTGCCTGGAGGGCGGGGTGCAATCAGCCCCAGCATTTT
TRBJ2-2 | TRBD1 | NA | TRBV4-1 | CASSQRTGESAGELFF | TGCGCCAGCAGCCAAAGGACAGGGGAAAGCGCCGGGGAGCTGTTTTTT
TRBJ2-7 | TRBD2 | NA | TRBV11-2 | CASSLAGGIYEQYF | TGTGCCAGCAGCTTAGCGGGAGGGATTTACGAGCAGTACTTC
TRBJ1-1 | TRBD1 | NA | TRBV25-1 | CASSEQGVSPEAFF | TGTGCCAGCAGTGAACAGGGGGTGTCCCCTGAAGCTTTCTTT
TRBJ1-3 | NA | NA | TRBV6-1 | CASSVPGTNTGNTIYF | TGTGCCAGCAGTGTGCCAGGCACAAATACTGGAAACACCATATATTTT
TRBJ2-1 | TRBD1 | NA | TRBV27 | CASRQGGNEQFF | TGTGCCTCTCGACAGGGGGGTAATGAGCAGTTCTTC